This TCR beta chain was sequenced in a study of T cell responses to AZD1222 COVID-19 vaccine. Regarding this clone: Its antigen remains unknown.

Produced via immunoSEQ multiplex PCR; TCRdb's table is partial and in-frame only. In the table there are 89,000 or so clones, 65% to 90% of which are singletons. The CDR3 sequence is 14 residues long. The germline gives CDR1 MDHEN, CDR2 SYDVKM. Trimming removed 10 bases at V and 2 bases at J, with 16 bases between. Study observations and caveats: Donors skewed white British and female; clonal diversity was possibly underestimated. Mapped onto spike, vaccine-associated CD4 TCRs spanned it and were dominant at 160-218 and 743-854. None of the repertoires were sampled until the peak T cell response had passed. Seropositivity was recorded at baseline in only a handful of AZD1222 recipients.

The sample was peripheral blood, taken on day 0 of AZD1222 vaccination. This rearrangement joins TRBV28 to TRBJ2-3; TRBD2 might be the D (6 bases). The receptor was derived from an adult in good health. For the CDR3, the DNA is TGTGCCATCGATGGGGGGACCAACACAGATACGCAGTATTTT. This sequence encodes CAIDGGTNTDTQYF.